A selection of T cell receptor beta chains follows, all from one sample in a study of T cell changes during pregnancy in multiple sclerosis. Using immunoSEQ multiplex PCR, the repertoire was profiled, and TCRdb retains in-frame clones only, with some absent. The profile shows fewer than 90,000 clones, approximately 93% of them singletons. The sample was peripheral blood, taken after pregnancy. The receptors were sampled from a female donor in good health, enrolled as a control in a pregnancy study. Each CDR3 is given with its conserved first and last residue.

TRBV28	CASSKGGRDTEAFF
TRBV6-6	CASSANRGQETQYF
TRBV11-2	CASSLRSRDYISYEQYF
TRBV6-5	CASSLNSPGKLFF
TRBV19	CASSTTGGSYEQYF
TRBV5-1	CASSPGSGEQFF
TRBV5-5	CASSLNSLPHYEQYF
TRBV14	CASSQTMGQGAEAFF
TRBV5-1	CASSLGQGDNQPQHF
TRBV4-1	CASSQDSRTEAFF
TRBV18	CASSHFQETQYF
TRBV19	CASSMLADPYEQYF